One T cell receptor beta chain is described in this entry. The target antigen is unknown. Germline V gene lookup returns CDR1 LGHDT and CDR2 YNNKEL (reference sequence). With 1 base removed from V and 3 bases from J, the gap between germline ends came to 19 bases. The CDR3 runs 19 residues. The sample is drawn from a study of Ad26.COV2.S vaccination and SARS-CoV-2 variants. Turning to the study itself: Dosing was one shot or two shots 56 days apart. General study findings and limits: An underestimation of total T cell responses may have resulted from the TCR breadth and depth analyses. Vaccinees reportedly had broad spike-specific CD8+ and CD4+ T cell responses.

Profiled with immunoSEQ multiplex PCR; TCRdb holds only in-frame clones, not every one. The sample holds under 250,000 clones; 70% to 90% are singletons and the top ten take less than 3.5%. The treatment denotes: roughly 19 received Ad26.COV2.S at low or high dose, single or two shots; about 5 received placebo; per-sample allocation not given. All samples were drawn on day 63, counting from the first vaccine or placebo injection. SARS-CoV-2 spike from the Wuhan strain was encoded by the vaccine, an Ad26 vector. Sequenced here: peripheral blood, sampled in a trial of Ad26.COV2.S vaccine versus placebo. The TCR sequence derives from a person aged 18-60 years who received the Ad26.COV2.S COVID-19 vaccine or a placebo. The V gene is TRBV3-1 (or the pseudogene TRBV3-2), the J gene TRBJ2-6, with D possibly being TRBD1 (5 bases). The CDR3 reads CASSQVLGVGSGGANVLTF. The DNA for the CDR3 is TGTGCCAGCAGCCAAGTCTTAGGGGTTGGGTCTGGTGGGGCCAACGTCCTGACTTTC.